The present T cell receptor (beta chain) was sequenced within a study of human T cells and chemical hapten exposure. Study as a whole: Sensitization used 2% DPC on around 2 cm by around 2 cm upper inner arm skin.

The sample's time point: patch test 2, 6 weeks after DPC sensitization. Treatment: therapeutic diphenylcyclopropenone sensitization with weekly scalp DPC. Researchers sampled blood before each patch test went on. General study results and limits: Alopecia affecting every donor means their immune response may not match healthy people's. Expanded TCRs produced significantly more large CDR3 similarity clusters than controls did.

Ten or more counts support this clonotype. As yet, its antigen is unknown. CDR1 is SGHTA, CDR2 FQGNSA, per germline. The CDR3 sequence is 13 residues long. Trimming pared 2 bases from V and 9 bases from J, leaving 11 bases between. TCRdb redid the calling of the RACE reads with MiXCR, one entry per CDR3 protein. Among about 82,000 distinct CDR3 sequences, about 6.6% were seen once, and the ten largest hold around 1.3%. The sequence came from a woman aged 25 to 39 with alopecia areata. Some clones in this sample may be carry-over from other donors' samples. The V gene is TRBV7-2, the J gene TRBJ1-3; perhaps TRBD1 as D (6 bases). The starting material was whole blood, obtained in connection with sensitization to the hapten diphenylcyclopropenone (DPC). The CDR3 loop reads CASSLTGKATIYF. CDR3 DNA sequence: TGTGCCAGCAGCTTAACAGGGAAGGCCACCATATATTTT.